The table lists the clone carrying this T cell receptor beta chain with many counts. What it binds is not known. Time point of the sample: persistent/refractory GD, antithyroid drugs over 5 years with positive TRAb. RNA from PBMCs was the source of the TCR library. American Thyroid Association guidelines defined how Graves' disease was diagnosed. The data originate from a study of regulatory T cells in long-lasting Graves disease. Findings of the study overall: Segments TRBV28, TRBJ1-2 and TRBJ2-5 showed preferential usage in persistent disease. Public clonotype sharing was higher in persistent than newly diagnosed patients. Since the sample size was small, accuracy may have been reduced.

The V end was cut by 2 bases, the J end by 7 bases, with 14 bases between. CDR1 is MNHEY, CDR2 SVGAGI, per germline. The CDR3 contains 15 residues. Libraries of TCR beta came from iRepertoire HTBI primers plus Arm-PCR of CDR3 regions. Each CDR3 protein is one row after TCRdb ran MiXCR on the multiplex PCR reads. The data show fewer than 550,000 distinct CDR3 sequences, about 22% seen once. The sample here was peripheral blood mononuclear cells (PBMCs), taken when the disease was refractory, from a patient treated with antithyroid drugs. This chain links TRBV6-5 with TRBJ1-4; D possibly corresponds to TRBD1 (5 bases). This clonotype originated in a female donor with Graves disease. The CDR3 bases are TGTGCCAGCAGTTACAGTCCAGGGCTTGGTGAAAAACTGTTTTTT. Translated: CASSYSPGLGEKLFF.